This section outlines one T cell receptor beta chain sequence together with its context. Other nucleotide sequences in the sample specify the same CDR3. Seattle patients were enrolled during active infection and followed longitudinally. This entry comes from a study of blood T cell repertoires in COVID-19. At the level of the study: The United States, Italy and Spain were the sources of the acute and convalescent COVID-19 samples. PBMCs, B-cell-depleted T cells, or T cells were the source of the cDNA or gDNA that made up the material.

Original handling: Reference gene primer amplification gave estimated nucleated cell counts. TCRdb's copy holds only in-frame clones and misses some; the assay was immunoSEQ multiplex PCR. Clone size and the V and J calls come from that table; the DNA yielded D and trimming. Of about 360,000 clones in the sample, approximately 86% were seen once. The CDR3 runs to 13 residues. The V gene lost 0 bases and the J gene lost 7 bases, with 7 bases spanning the gap. The V gene's germline CDR1 is LGHNA and CDR2 YSLEER. This sequence was found in a woman in her sixties with COVID-19, enrolled during active disease. V and J are TRBV4-3 and TRBJ1-5; unclear D gene. The sample consisted of peripheral blood. The CDR3 spells CASSQDLRQPQHF. The DNA of the CDR3 is TGCGCCAGCAGCCAAGATTTGAGGCAGCCCCAGCATTTT.